A single sample gave rise to the 30 T cell receptor beta chains below, sequenced in a study of response to subunit inactivated influenza vaccine. TCRdb reprocessed the RT-PCR reads with MiXCR, giving one entry per CDR3 protein. Of approximately 500,000 distinct CDR3 sequences in the sample, 13% are singletons; the top ten hold less than 15%. The specimen was PBMCs from blood, collected more than 35 days after vaccination. The source of these receptors is a man in his fifties who received an inactivated influenza vaccine.

The chain employs TRBV29-1 and TRBJ2-5; TRBD2 aligns across 8 bases. Trimming cost V 7 bases and J 5 bases; bases outside gene matches: 6. The CDR3 has 12 amino acids. Germline values: CDR1 SQVTM, CDR2 ANQGSEA. CDR3 in DNA: TGCAGCGCCTCTACGGGGGGGGAGACCCAGTACTTC. As protein: CSASTGGETQYF. Using reference TRBV29-1 and TRBJ2-5 for the parts outside the CDR3, the full variable domain is SAVISQKPSRDICQRGTSLTIQCQVDSQVTMMFWYRQQPGQSLTLIATANQGSEATYESGFVIDKFPISRPNLTFSTLTVSNMSPEDSSIYLCSASTGGETQYFGPGTRLLVL.

This clonotype has more than one count but fewer than ten. The V call is TRBV5-1, the J call TRBJ2-3; no clear D. V lost 0 bases to trimming and J lost 0 bases, with 8 bases between them. The germline CDR1 and CDR2 sequences are SGHRS and YFSETQ. This CDR3 has 15 amino acids. CDR3 sequence: CASSLERRSTDTQYF. In nucleotides, the CDR3 is TGCGCCAGCAGCTTGGAAAGAAGAAGCACAGATACGCAGTATTTT.

This clonotype has ten or more counts. The chain uses TRBV7-9 and TRBJ2-3; D gene uncertain. Germline CDR1 reads SEHNR; CDR2 reads FQNEAQ (reference sequence). Trimming shortened V by 5 bases and J by 0 bases, and 15 bases separated the two germline ends. The CDR3 covers 16 residues. The CDR3 DNA is TGTGCCAGCAGCCCCCTGTATGTGGATAGCACAGATACGCAGTATTTT. Protein sequence: CASSPLYVDSTDTQYF.

The CDR3 region is CASSQTGVNTGELFF. The CDR3 DNA reads as TGTGCCAGCAGCCAAACAGGGGTAAACACCGGGGAGCTGTTTTTT. V and J are TRBV4-2 and TRBJ2-2, with TRBD1 matching over 7 bases. CDR1 and CDR2 (germline): LGHNA, YNFKEQ. The CDR3 has 15 residues. The V and J ends lost 2 bases and 2 bases, in that order; junction bases with no gene match: 2.

Details on this clonotype: Just one base apart from a much larger clone, this may be a read error. The chain carries TRBV5-1 and TRBJ2-3; 10 positions agree with TRBD2. Germline CDR1 SGHRS, CDR2 YFSETQ. This CDR3 is 13 amino acids long. CDR3 in DNA: TGCGCCTGCCACCCGGGGTCTAGCGGGGGCCGGAAATTT. Protein sequence: CACHPGSSGGRKF.

V usage is TRBV2 and J usage is TRBJ1-1, with D hard to call. The CDR3 extends over 15 amino acids. V was pared by 5 bases and J by 2 bases, with 15 bases between. Germline CDR1 and CDR2: SNHLY and FYNNEI. CDR3 DNA sequence: TGTGCCAGCAGTCCCGAAGGGCGGATTAACACTGAAGCTTTCTTT. Its translation is CASSPEGRINTEAFF.

J is TRBJ1-1 and V is TRBV12-3 or TRBV12-4, with 7 nucleotides matching TRBD1. The CDR3 runs to 13 residues. With V trimmed by 10 bases and J by 3 bases, 8 bases remained unmatched. This chain's CDR3 is CATIRGRDTEAFF. The DNA for the CDR3 is TGTGCCACCATCAGGGGGAGGGACACTGAAGCTTTCTTT.

The V and J genes are TRBV7-6 and TRBJ2-5; weak D call: TRBD1 (5 bases). This CDR3 spans 15 amino acids. Germline-derived CDR1 and CDR2 are SGHVS and FNYEAQ. Trimming cost V 2 bases and J 2 bases, with 12 bases left between them. The CDR3 bases are TGTGCCAGCAGCTTAAGCTGGGGCAGTCAAGAGACCCAGTACTTC. Translation: CASSLSWGSQETQYF.

The chain combines TRBV7-9 with TRBJ2-7; 8 positions agree with TRBD2. J was trimmed by 3 bases and V by 4 bases; bases with no gene match: 5. The CDR3 extends over 14 amino acids. Looked up from germline, CDR1 is SEHNR and CDR2 is FQNEAQ (reference sequence). The CDR3 coding sequence is TGTGCCAGCAGCTCGGCCGGGACTAGCTACGAGCAGTACTTC. Protein: CASSSAGTSYEQYF.

This clonotype was observed a few times. The chain has TRBV7-2 and TRBJ2-7; D is perhaps TRBD1 (5 bases). The CDR3 length is 17 residues. CDR1 is SGHTA and CDR2 is FQGNSA in the germline V gene. The V and J ends lost 1 base and 4 bases respectively, with 20 bases between them. The CDR3 sequence is CASSLVPQIKGNYEQYF. DNA for the CDR3: TGTGCCAGCAGCTTAGTCCCACAAATTAAGGGGAATTACGAGCAGTACTTC.

This clonotype was detected ten times or more. The CDR3 region is CASIQTSGRKQFF. CDR3 nucleotides: TGTGCCAGCATTCAGACTAGCGGCCGAAAGCAGTTCTTC. The chain links TRBV6-2 or TRBV6-3 to TRBJ2-1; 9 nucleotides align to TRBD2. The J segment lost 11 bases and the V segment lost 7 bases, leaving 9 bases of the junction unmatched. The germline V gene has CDR1 MNHEY and CDR2 SVGEGT. This CDR3 is built from 13 residues.

This clonotype was counted only a few times. The genes are TRBV5-5 and TRBJ2-4, with 7 bases that match TRBD1. V trimming: 3 bases; J trimming: 6 bases; junction bases outside the gene matches: 3. This CDR3 has 13 residues. CDR1 is SGHKS, CDR2 YYEKEE, per germline (reference sequence). In nucleotides, the CDR3 is TGTGCCAGCAGCTACAGGGGCTCAAACATTCAGTACTTC. This translates into CASSYRGSNIQYF. Together with reference TRBV5-5 and TRBJ2-4, the CDR3 gives the full variable domain: DAGVTQSPTHLIKTRGQQVTLRCSPISGHKSVSWYQQVLGQGPQFIFQYYEKEERGRGNFPDRFSARQFPNYSSELNVNALLLGDSALYLCASSYRGSNIQYFGAGTRLSVL.

This clonotype was detected only a few times. This chain uses TRBV11-2 with TRBJ2-5; TRBD1 aligns across 8 bases. V lost 3 bases to trimming and J lost 4 bases; unmatched junction nucleotides: 10. From germline, CDR1 is SGHAT and CDR2 FQNNGV. CDR3 length equals 16 residues. The CDR3 coding sequence is TGTGCCAGCAGCTTGACGACAGGGGTAGTGTTAGAGACCCAGTACTTC. Amino acid sequence: CASSLTTGVVLETQYF.

This rearrangement joins TRBV7-9 to TRBJ2-1; 7 bases are a match to TRBD1. CDR3 size: 15 residues. The germline CDR1 and CDR2 sequences are SEHNR and FQNEAQ (reference sequence). Losses at the gene ends were 5 bases for V and 12 bases for J; bases not matched to a gene: 16. CDR3 loop: CASSTLVGQPVVQFF. The DNA for the CDR3 is TGTGCCAGCAGCACACTTGTGGGACAGCCCGTTGTGCAGTTCTTC.

The chain is built from TRBV2 and TRBJ1-4; D gene unclear. Germline V gene lookup returns CDR1 SNHLY and CDR2 FYNNEI. The CDR3 has 13 amino acids. V dropped 6 bases and J dropped 7 bases, with 12 bases sitting between them. The CDR3 bases are TGTGCCAGCAGGCCGAATACGGGTGAAAAACTGTTTTTT. It codes for CASRPNTGEKLFF.

This clonotype was picked up many times. The chain is built from TRBV7-2 and TRBJ1-2, with TRBD1 identical over 9 bases. Trimming took 5 bases from V and 8 from J; bases not matched to a gene: 6. The CDR3 is 13 residues long. In germline, CDR1 is SGHTA, CDR2 FQGNSA. CDR3 protein: CASSLTGGEGYTF. CDR3 nucleotides: TGTGCCAGCAGCCTTACAGGGGGCGAAGGCTACACCTTC.

The table lists this clonotype with a few counts. Since a much larger clone is just one base distant, this may be a read error. The chain employs TRBV9 and TRBJ2-2, with unresolved D. The CDR3 is made up of 11 amino acids. Germline values: CDR1 SGDLS, CDR2 YYNGEE. V lost 1 base and J lost 7, with 2 bases in between. The CDR3 DNA sequence: TGTGCCAGCAGCGTAAACGGGGAGCTGTTTTTT. It encodes CASSVNGELFF.

This clonotype has a single count. This may come from a read error, since a much larger clone is one base off. V is TRBV7-2 and J is TRBJ2-5, with D perhaps TRBD1 or TRBD2 (5 bases each). CDR3 length equals 16 residues. Germline V lookup: CDR1 SGHTA, CDR2 FQGNSA. The DNA of the CDR3 is TGTGCCAGCAGCTTATCCTACGCTGGGGGTCAAGAGACCCAGTGCTTC. It translates to CASSLSYAGGQETQCF.

This clonotype has more than one count but fewer than ten. This chain uses TRBV15 with TRBJ1-5, with D possibly matching TRBD1 (5 bases). Looked up from germline, CDR1 is LNHNV and CDR2 is YYDKDF (reference sequence). Trimming took off 1 base at V and 1 base at J, with 8 bases between the two ends. The length of the CDR3 is 15 residues. CDR3 in amino acids: CATSRVRGSNQPQHF. The CDR3 DNA sequence: TGTGCCACCAGCAGAGTACGGGGGAGCAATCAGCCCCAGCATTTT.

This clonotype was seen only a few times. This chain joins TRBV9 and TRBJ2-3, with 10 positions matching TRBD2. Trimming took 0 bases from V and 2 from J; bases not matched to a gene: 3. The germline V gene encodes CDR1 SGDLS and CDR2 YYNGEE. This CDR3 has 16 residues. CDR3 bases: TGTGCCAGCAGCGTAGGGACTAGCGGCTTCACAGATACGCAGTATTTT. Translation gives CASSVGTSGFTDTQYF. Full variable domain (missing parts from reference TRBV9 and TRBJ2-3): DSGVTQTPKHLITATGQRVTLRCSPRSGDLSVYWYQQSLDQGLQFLIQYYNGEERAKGNILERFSAQQFPDLHSELNLSSLELGDSALYFCASSVGTSGFTDTQYFGPGTRLTVL.

The V and J genes are TRBV12-3 or TRBV12-4 and TRBJ1-5, with 7 positions matching TRBD1. The CDR3 extends over 15 amino acids. V shed 5 bases, J shed 3 bases, and the junction held 7 bases outside the gene matches. In nucleotides, the CDR3 is TGTGCCAGCAGTCCGGGACAGAATTACAATCAGCCCCAGCATTTT. Translated, it gives CASSPGQNYNQPQHF.

V is TRBV7-9 and J is TRBJ2-7, with 8 bases identical to TRBD1. With V trimmed by 5 bases and J by 7 bases, 7 bases remained unmatched. The CDR3 extends over 13 amino acids. Per germline, CDR1 SEHNR and CDR2 FQNEAQ (reference sequence). The CDR3 DNA reads as TGTGCCAGCAGCCGGGACAGGAAAGGGGAGCAGTACTTC. This translates into CASSRDRKGEQYF.

This clonotype showed up just a few times. The genes are TRBV7-2 and TRBJ2-2; TRBD1 or TRBD2 may be the D gene (5 bases each). Trimming stripped 5 bases from V and 3 bases from J, with 10 bases between. CDR1 and CDR2 from the germline V gene are SGHTA and FQGNSA. This CDR3 region has 14 residues. The CDR3 loop reads CASSIGTYTGELFF. The CDR3 region has the DNA TGTGCCAGCAGCATCGGGACCTACACCGGGGAGCTGTTTTTT.

The chain is built from TRBV3-1 and TRBJ2-5; 10 bases map to TRBD1. The CDR3 is made up of 15 amino acids. The V and J ends lost 4 bases and 4 bases, in that order; junction bases with no gene match: 6. CDR1 and CDR2 (germline): LGHDT, YNNKEL (reference sequence). CDR3 bases: TGTGCCAGCAGCCTAGGACAGGGGGTATTAGAGACCCAGTACTTC. Translating it yields CASSLGQGVLETQYF.

This clonotype has just a few counts. This sequence joins TRBV6-1 and TRBJ2-4; maybe TRBD1 (6 bases). The CDR3 has 18 residues. Germline lookup yields CDR1 MNHNS and CDR2 SASEGT. Between the trimmed V and J ends, which lost 6 bases and 1 base, there was a span of 22 bases. CDR3 in amino acids: CASSQTFSRGSAKNIQYF. CDR3 DNA sequence: TGTGCCAGCAGCCAGACCTTTTCGAGGGGGAGTGCCAAAAACATTCAGTACTTC.

In this sample, this clonotype turned up many times. The rearrangement joins TRBV5-1 to TRBJ2-7, with D uncertain. The CDR3 loop spans 13 amino acids. In germline, CDR1 is SGHRS, CDR2 YFSETQ. V lost 7 bases, J lost 2 bases, and 13 bases lay in between. CDR3 coding DNA: TGCGCCAGCCGATGGGATCCGGCCTACGAGCAGTACTTC. This sequence encodes CASRWDPAYEQYF.

This clonotype was found a few times. The chain employs TRBV20-1 and TRBJ2-1; TRBD2 is a possible D gene (6 bases). The germline V gene has CDR1 DFQATT and CDR2 SNEGSKA (reference sequence). V gave up 6 bases and J gave up 9 bases, with 21 bases separating them. This CDR3 has 14 amino acids. The CDR3 nucleotides read TGCAGTGCCCTGGGGGGACCCCCCGTTTCTGAGCAGTTCTTC. It yields the protein CSALGGPPVSEQFF.

J is TRBJ2-1 and V is TRBV20-1; 7 nucleotides align to TRBD2. The V and J ends lost 4 bases and 1 base, in that order; junction bases with no gene match: 7. The CDR3 spans 15 residues. Germline assignment: CDR1 DFQATT and CDR2 SNEGSKA (reference sequence). CDR3: CSAKVLAESYNEQFF. The CDR3 DNA is TGCAGTGCTAAGGTCCTAGCGGAATCCTACAATGAGCAGTTCTTC.

The chain links TRBV4-2 to TRBJ2-2, with 7 bases identical to TRBD1. Looked up from germline, CDR1 is LGHNA and CDR2 is YNFKEQ. Trimming removed 1 base from V and 4 bases from J; junction bases left unmatched: 6. CDR3 size: 16 residues. The CDR3 DNA follows: TGTGCCAGCAGCCAAGTTTACACAGGGGTCACCGGGGAGCTGTTTTTT. It yields the protein CASSQVYTGVTGELFF.

This clonotype showed up many times. This sequence joins TRBV5-1 and TRBJ2-3; possibly TRBD1 for D (5 bases). CDR1 and CDR2 (germline): SGHRS, YFSETQ. V gave up 2 bases and J gave up 5 bases, with 24 bases separating them. There are 18 residues in the CDR3. DNA for the CDR3: TGCGCCAGCAGCTTTGTCCCAGAATGGGGCCTTTTTGGAGATACGCAGTATTTT. It specifies CASSFVPEWGLFGDTQYF.